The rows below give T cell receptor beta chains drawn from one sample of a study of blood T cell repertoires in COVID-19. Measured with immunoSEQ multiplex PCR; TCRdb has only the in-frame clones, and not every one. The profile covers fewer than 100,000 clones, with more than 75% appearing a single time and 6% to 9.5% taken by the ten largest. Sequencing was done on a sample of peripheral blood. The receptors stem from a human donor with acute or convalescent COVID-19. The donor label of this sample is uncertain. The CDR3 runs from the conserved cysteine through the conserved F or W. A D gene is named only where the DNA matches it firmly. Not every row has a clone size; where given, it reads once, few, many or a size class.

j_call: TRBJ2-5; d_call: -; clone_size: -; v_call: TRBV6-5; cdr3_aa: CASSGVGHQETQYF; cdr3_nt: TGTGCCAGCAGCGGGGTTGGCCACCAAGAGACCCAGTACTTC
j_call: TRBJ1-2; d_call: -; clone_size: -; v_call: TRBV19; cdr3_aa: CASSIRGSDFSGNGYTF; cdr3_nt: TGTGCCAGTAGTATCCGAGGCAGCGACTTTAGTGGCAATGGCTACACCTTC
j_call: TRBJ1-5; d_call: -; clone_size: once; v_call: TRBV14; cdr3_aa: CASSQGAGNQPQHF; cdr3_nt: TGTGCCAGCAGCCAAGGGGCAGGGAATCAGCCCCAGCATTTT
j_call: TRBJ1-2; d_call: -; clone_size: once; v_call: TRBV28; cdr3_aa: CASRRLPYGYTF; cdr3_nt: TGTGCCAGCAGGAGGCTTCCGTATGGCTACACCTTC
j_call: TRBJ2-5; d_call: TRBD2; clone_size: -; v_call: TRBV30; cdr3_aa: CAWSVRISGLAEETQYF; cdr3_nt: TGTGCCTGGAGTGTAAGAATAAGCGGACTAGCGGAAGAGACCCAGTACTTC
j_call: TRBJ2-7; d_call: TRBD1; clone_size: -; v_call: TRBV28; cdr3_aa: CASSSPGQGVYEQYF; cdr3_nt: TGTGCCAGCAGTTCGCCGGGACAGGGGGTTTACGAGCAGTACTTC
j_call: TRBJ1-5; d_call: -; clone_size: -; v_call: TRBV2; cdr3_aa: CAIGGGGNQPQHF; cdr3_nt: TGTGCCATAGGAGGAGGGGGCAATCAGCCCCAGCATTTT
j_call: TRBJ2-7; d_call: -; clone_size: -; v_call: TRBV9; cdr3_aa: CASSVDARAYEQYF; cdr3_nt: TGTGCCAGCAGCGTAGATGCGAGGGCATACGAGCAGTACTTC
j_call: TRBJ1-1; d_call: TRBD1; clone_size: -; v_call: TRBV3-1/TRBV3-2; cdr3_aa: CASSQGTGVGTEAFF; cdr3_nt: TGTGCCAGCAGCCAGGGAACAGGGGTTGGGACTGAAGCTTTCTTT
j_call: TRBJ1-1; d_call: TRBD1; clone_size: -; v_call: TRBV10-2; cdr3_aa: CASSAGTGGAGTEAFF; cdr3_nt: TGCGCCAGCAGTGCCGGGACAGGGGGCGCCGGCACTGAAGCTTTCTTT
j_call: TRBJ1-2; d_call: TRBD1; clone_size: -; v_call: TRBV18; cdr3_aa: CASSPGTGRLNYGYTF; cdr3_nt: TGTGCCAGCTCACCCGGGACAGGGAGGTTAAACTATGGCTACACCTTC
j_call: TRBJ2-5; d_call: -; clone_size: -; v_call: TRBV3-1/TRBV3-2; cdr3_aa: CASSQTPPRTQYF; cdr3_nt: TGTGCCAGCAGCCAAACCCCCCCCAGGACCCAGTACTTC
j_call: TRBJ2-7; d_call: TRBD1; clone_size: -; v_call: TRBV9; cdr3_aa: CASSFAGGNEQYF; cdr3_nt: TGTGCCAGCAGCTTCGCAGGGGGCAACGAGCAGTACTTC
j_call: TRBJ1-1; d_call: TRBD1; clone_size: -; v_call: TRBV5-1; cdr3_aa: CASSKDRGPEAFF; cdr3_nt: TGCGCCAGCAGCAAAGACAGGGGCCCTGAAGCTTTCTTT
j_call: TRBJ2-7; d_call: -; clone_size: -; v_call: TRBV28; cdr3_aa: CASSLGLAAYEQYF; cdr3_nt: TGTGCCAGCAGTTTAGGTCTAGCTGCCTACGAGCAGTACTTC
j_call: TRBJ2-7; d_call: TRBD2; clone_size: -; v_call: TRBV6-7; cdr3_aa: CASSQTSGATYEQYF; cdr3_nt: TGTGCCAGCAGCCAGACTAGCGGGGCTACCTACGAGCAGTACTTC
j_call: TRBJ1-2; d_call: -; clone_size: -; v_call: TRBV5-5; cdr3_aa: CASSLAVGGNYGYTF; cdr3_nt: TGTGCCAGCAGCTTGGCCGTGGGGGGGAACTATGGCTACACCTTC
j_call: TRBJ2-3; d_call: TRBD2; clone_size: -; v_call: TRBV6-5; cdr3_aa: CASSYSTSGTDTQYF; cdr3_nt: TGTGCCAGCAGTTACTCGACTAGCGGCACAGATACGCAGTATTTT
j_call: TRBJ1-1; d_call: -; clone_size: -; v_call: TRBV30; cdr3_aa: CAWTLFRDTEAFF; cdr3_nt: TGTGCCTGGACCTTGTTCAGGGACACTGAAGCTTTCTTT
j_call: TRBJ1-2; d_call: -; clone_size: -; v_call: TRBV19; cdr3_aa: CASSQGYDYGYTF; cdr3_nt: TGTGCCAGTAGTCAGGGGTACGACTATGGCTACACCTTC
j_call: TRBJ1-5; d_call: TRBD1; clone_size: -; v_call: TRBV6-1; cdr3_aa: CASSAQGTAMNQPQHF; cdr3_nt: TGTGCCAGCAGTGCCCAAGGGACAGCCATGAATCAGCCCCAGCATTTT
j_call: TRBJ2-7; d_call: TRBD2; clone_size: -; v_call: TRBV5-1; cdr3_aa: CASSVGGGGSSYEQYF; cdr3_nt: TGCGCCAGCAGCGTGGGGGGCGGGGGGAGCTCCTACGAGCAGTACTTC
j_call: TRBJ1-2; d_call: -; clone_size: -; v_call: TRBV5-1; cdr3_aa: CASSLDRNYGYTF; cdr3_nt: TGCGCCAGCAGCTTGGACCGGAACTATGGCTACACCTTC
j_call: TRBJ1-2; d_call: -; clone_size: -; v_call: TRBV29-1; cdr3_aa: CSVEIYPERGGYTF; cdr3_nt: TGCAGCGTTGAAATTTATCCGGAACGAGGTGGCTACACCTTC
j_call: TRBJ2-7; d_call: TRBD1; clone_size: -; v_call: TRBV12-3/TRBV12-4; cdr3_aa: CASRHRGLEQYF; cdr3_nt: TGTGCCAGCAGACACAGGGGGCTCGAGCAGTACTTC
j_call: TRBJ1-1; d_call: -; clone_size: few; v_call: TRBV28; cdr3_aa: CASSSLTAGRAEAFF; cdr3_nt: TGTGCCAGCAGTTCATTGACAGCTGGGAGGGCTGAAGCTTTCTTT
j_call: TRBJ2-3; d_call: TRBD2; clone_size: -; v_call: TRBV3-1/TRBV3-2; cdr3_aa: CASSPIPLAGGADTQYF; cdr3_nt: TGTGCCAGCAGCCCCATCCCTCTAGCGGGAGGGGCAGATACGCAGTATTTT
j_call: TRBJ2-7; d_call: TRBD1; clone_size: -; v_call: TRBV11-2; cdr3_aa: CASSTATGGYYEQYF; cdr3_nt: TGTGCCAGCAGCACAGCGACAGGGGGCTATTACGAGCAGTACTTC
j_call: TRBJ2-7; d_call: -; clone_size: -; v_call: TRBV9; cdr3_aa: CASSAQGHLTYEQYF; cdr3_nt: TGTGCCAGCAGCGCGCAGGGCCACCTTACCTACGAGCAGTACTTC
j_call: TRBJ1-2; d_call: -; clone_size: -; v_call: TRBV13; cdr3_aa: CASSIRGKNYGYTF; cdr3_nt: TGTGCCAGCAGCATCAGGGGCAAGAACTATGGCTACACCTTC
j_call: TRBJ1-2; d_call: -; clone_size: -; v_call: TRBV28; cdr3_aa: CASSPGGQGGVRRYGYTF; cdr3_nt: TGTGCCAGCAGTCCGGGCGGCCAGGGAGGTGTGAGGAGGTATGGCTACACCTTC
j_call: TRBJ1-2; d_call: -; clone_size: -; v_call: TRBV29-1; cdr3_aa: CSVDPLSYGYTF; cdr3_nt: TGCAGCGTTGACCCCCTTAGCTATGGCTACACCTTC
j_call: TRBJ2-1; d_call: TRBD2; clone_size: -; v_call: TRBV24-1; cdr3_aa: CATSDTTSGTYNEQFF; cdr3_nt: TGTGCCACCAGTGATACCACTAGCGGAACCTACAATGAGCAGTTCTTC
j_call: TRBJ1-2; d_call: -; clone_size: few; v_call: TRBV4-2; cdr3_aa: CASRFSAGDNYGYTF; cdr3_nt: TGTGCCAGCAGATTTTCCGCGGGGGACAACTATGGCTACACCTTC
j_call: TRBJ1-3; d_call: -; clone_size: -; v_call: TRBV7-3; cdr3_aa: CASSVGGSGNTIYF; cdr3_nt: TGTGCCAGCAGCGTGGGGGGCTCTGGAAACACCATATATTTT
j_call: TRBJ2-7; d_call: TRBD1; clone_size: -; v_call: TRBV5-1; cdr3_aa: CASSTGQVNGEQYF; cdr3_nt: TGCGCCAGCAGCACGGGACAGGTCAATGGCGAGCAGTACTTC
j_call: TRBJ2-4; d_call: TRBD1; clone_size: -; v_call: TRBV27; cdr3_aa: CASSRLRGQGFVAKNIQYF; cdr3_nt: TGTGCCAGCAGTCGACTCCGGGGACAGGGTTTTGTAGCCAAAAACATTCAGTACTTC